A selection of T cell receptor beta chains follows, all from one sample in a study of graft-versus-host responses after intestinal transplantation. No antigen is known for these receptors. Repertoires were generated with immunoSEQ multiplex PCR, while TCRdb's copy carries only in-frame clones and drops some. The repertoire holds about 120,000 clones, 90% seen once, with roughly 0.17% in the top ten. The material sequenced was unstimulated CD4+ T cells sorted from spleen or lymph node cells, taken before intestinal transplant. The source of these receptors is a human donor who received an intestinal transplant. The CDR3 runs from the conserved cysteine through the conserved F or W. The D gene is left open where the match is weak. Size is omitted from some rows. Given values are once, few, many or a class for expanded clones.

clone size: once
V gene: TRBV6-1
D gene: -
J gene: TRBJ1-1
CDR3 DNA: TGTGCCAGCAGTCCAGGGGACATCGAAGCTTTCTTT
CDR3 protein: CASSPGDIEAFF

clone size: -
V gene: TRBV27
D gene: TRBD1
J gene: TRBJ1-4
CDR3 DNA: TGTGCCAGCAGTCCTTACTGGACAGGGGGCTGGGAAAAACTGTTTTTT
CDR3 protein: CASSPYWTGGWEKLFF

clone size: -
V gene: TRBV7-8
D gene: -
J gene: TRBJ2-5
CDR3 DNA: TGTGCCAGCAGCTTTGGCGAGACCCAGTACTTC
CDR3 protein: CASSFGETQYF

clone size: -
V gene: TRBV5-1
D gene: -
J gene: TRBJ2-3
CDR3 DNA: TGCGCCAGCAGCTTGGCCGCGACACATACGCAGTATTTT
CDR3 protein: CASSLAATHTQYF

clone size: -
V gene: TRBV27
D gene: -
J gene: TRBJ2-7
CDR3 DNA: TGTGCCAGCAGTTGGTTACAGGGATACGAGCAGTACTTC
CDR3 protein: CASSWLQGYEQYF

clone size: -
V gene: TRBV4-2
D gene: TRBD2
J gene: TRBJ2-7
CDR3 DNA: TGTGCCAGCAGCCAAGCGGCGGGAGAGCACGAGCAGTACTTC
CDR3 protein: CASSQAAGEHEQYF

clone size: once
V gene: TRBV10-3
D gene: TRBD2
J gene: TRBJ2-1
CDR3 DNA: TGTGCCATACGACTAGCGGACAATGAGCAGTTCTTC
CDR3 protein: CAIRLADNEQFF

clone size: -
V gene: TRBV11-2
D gene: TRBD1
J gene: TRBJ1-3
CDR3 DNA: TGTGCCAGCAGCTTAGATGGCGCCAGGGGGAACACCATATATTTT
CDR3 protein: CASSLDGARGNTIYF

clone size: once
V gene: TRBV5-4
D gene: TRBD2
J gene: TRBJ2-5
CDR3 DNA: TGTGCCAGCAGCTTGTCAGCGGGGGGCCTTCAGGAGACCCAGTACTTC
CDR3 protein: CASSLSAGGLQETQYF

clone size: -
V gene: TRBV5-4
D gene: -
J gene: TRBJ2-3
CDR3 DNA: TGTGCCAGCAGCCGAGATCACACAGATACGCAGTATTTT
CDR3 protein: CASSRDHTDTQYF

clone size: -
V gene: TRBV6-5
D gene: TRBD1
J gene: TRBJ1-4
CDR3 DNA: TGTGCCAGCAGTGGACAGGCCGGAAAACTGTTTTTT
CDR3 protein: CASSGQAGKLFF

clone size: once
V gene: TRBV5-5
D gene: -
J gene: TRBJ2-3
CDR3 DNA: TGTGCCAGCAGCTTGTTTCGCCTTATGGGCGCCAGCACAGATACGCAGTATTTT
CDR3 protein: CASSLFRLMGASTDTQYF

clone size: once
V gene: TRBV7-6
D gene: -
J gene: TRBJ1-1
CDR3 DNA: TGTGCCAGCAGCTCAAGCTTGAACACTGAAGCTTTCTTT
CDR3 protein: CASSSSLNTEAFF

clone size: -
V gene: TRBV6-1
D gene: -
J gene: TRBJ1-1
CDR3 DNA: TGTGCCAGCAGTGCCCCCAATAGGAACACTGAAGCTTTCTTT
CDR3 protein: CASSAPNRNTEAFF

clone size: once
V gene: TRBV5-1
D gene: -
J gene: TRBJ2-1
CDR3 DNA: TGCGCCAGCAGACAAGACAGAAATGAGCAGTTCTTC
CDR3 protein: CASRQDRNEQFF

clone size: -
V gene: TRBV18
D gene: TRBD2
J gene: TRBJ2-2
CDR3 DNA: TGTGCCAGCTCACCACGACTAGCGGTGAACACCGGGGAGCTGTTTTTT
CDR3 protein: CASSPRLAVNTGELFF

clone size: -
V gene: TRBV28
D gene: TRBD2
J gene: TRBJ2-7
CDR3 DNA: TGTGCCAGCAGTTTATGGGCCCTAGCGGGAGGGTCCTACGAGCAGTACTTC
CDR3 protein: CASSLWALAGGSYEQYF

clone size: -
V gene: TRBV7-2
D gene: -
J gene: TRBJ2-7
CDR3 DNA: TGTGCCAGCAGCTTAGAGGCTAGGACCTACGAGCAGTACTTC
CDR3 protein: CASSLEARTYEQYF

clone size: -
V gene: TRBV6-5
D gene: TRBD1
J gene: TRBJ2-1
CDR3 DNA: TGTGCCAGCAGGCAAATGACAGGGGTGGGGAGTGAGCAGTTCTTC
CDR3 protein: CASRQMTGVGSEQFF

clone size: -
V gene: TRBV21-1
D gene: -
J gene: TRBJ2-2
CDR3 DNA: TGTGCCAGCAGCCCATCTAGCCCCCCAACCGGGGAGCTGTTTTTT
CDR3 protein: CASSPSSPPTGELFF

clone size: -
V gene: TRBV25-1
D gene: TRBD1
J gene: TRBJ2-5
CDR3 DNA: TGTGCCAGCAGCCGGACAGGGGTTACCAAAGAGACCCAGTACTTC
CDR3 protein: CASSRTGVTKETQYF

clone size: -
V gene: TRBV5-1
D gene: -
J gene: TRBJ2-3
CDR3 DNA: TGCGCCAGCAGCCCGGGACTGAAGTTAGGCACAGATACGCAGTATTTT
CDR3 protein: CASSPGLKLGTDTQYF

clone size: -
V gene: TRBV5-4
D gene: TRBD1
J gene: TRBJ1-2
CDR3 DNA: TGTGCCAGCAGCTCATACAGGGGAATAAACTATGGCTACACCTTC
CDR3 protein: CASSSYRGINYGYTF

clone size: -
V gene: TRBV6-1
D gene: TRBD1
J gene: TRBJ1-1
CDR3 DNA: TGTGCCAGCAGTTGGGACAGGGGTGGCACTGAAGCTTTCTTT
CDR3 protein: CASSWDRGGTEAFF

clone size: -
V gene: TRBV30
D gene: TRBD2
J gene: TRBJ2-1
CDR3 DNA: TGTGCCTGGAGTTCACCCCTTCCCCGACTAGCGGGAAATGAGCAGTTCTTC
CDR3 protein: CAWSSPLPRLAGNEQFF

clone size: few
V gene: TRBV4-3
D gene: -
J gene: TRBJ1-4
CDR3 DNA: TGCGCCAGCAGCCAAGAGGGGGGTGAAAAACTGTTTTTT
CDR3 protein: CASSQEGGEKLFF

clone size: -
V gene: TRBV9
D gene: -
J gene: TRBJ2-2
CDR3 DNA: TGTGCCAGCAGCCCCCGGGTCCTTAACACCGGGGAGCTGTTTTTT
CDR3 protein: CASSPRVLNTGELFF

clone size: -
V gene: TRBV5-1
D gene: TRBD1
J gene: TRBJ2-1
CDR3 DNA: TGCGCCAGCAGCGGGAAGGGGGCCGGGATTGAGCAGTTCTTC
CDR3 protein: CASSGKGAGIEQFF

clone size: -
V gene: TRBV5-1
D gene: TRBD2
J gene: TRBJ2-7
CDR3 DNA: TGCGCCAGCAGCTTGGTGGTAGCGGGAGGCCCCTCCTACGAGCAGTACTTC
CDR3 protein: CASSLVVAGGPSYEQYF

clone size: -
V gene: TRBV14
D gene: -
J gene: TRBJ2-7
CDR3 DNA: TGTGCCAGCAGCCAAGCGGTCGAGCAGTACTTC
CDR3 protein: CASSQAVEQYF

clone size: -
V gene: TRBV6-5
D gene: TRBD2
J gene: TRBJ2-1
CDR3 DNA: TGTGCCAGCAGTACTCTAGGGCGGGAGTTTGATGAGCAGTTCTTC
CDR3 protein: CASSTLGREFDEQFF

clone size: -
V gene: TRBV4-1
D gene: -
J gene: TRBJ1-2
CDR3 DNA: TGCGCCAGCAGCCATCGGACGGGGACTAACTATGGCTACACCTTC
CDR3 protein: CASSHRTGTNYGYTF

clone size: once
V gene: TRBV25-1
D gene: -
J gene: TRBJ1-2
CDR3 DNA: TGTGCCAGCAGTGACCCCCGGGGGGAGATCTATGGCTACACCTTC
CDR3 protein: CASSDPRGEIYGYTF

clone size: -
V gene: TRBV30
D gene: -
J gene: TRBJ1-4
CDR3 DNA: TGTGCCTGGATGAAGGGGGGGTTGGGAGAAAAACTGTTTTTT
CDR3 protein: CAWMKGGLGEKLFF

clone size: -
V gene: TRBV15
D gene: TRBD1
J gene: TRBJ2-5
CDR3 DNA: TGTGCCACCAGCAGACAAGACAGGGCGTATTTCCAAGAGACCCAGTACTTC
CDR3 protein: CATSRQDRAYFQETQYF

clone size: -
V gene: TRBV6-1
D gene: TRBD1
J gene: TRBJ2-1
CDR3 DNA: TGTGCCAGCAGGGGACAGGGTTTTTACAATGAGCAGTTCTTC
CDR3 protein: CASRGQGFYNEQFF

clone size: -
V gene: TRBV6-1
D gene: TRBD2
J gene: TRBJ2-3
CDR3 DNA: TGTGCCAGCAGTGAACTAGCGGGGGCGGGGGCGTATTTT
CDR3 protein: CASSELAGAGAYF

clone size: -
V gene: TRBV4-1
D gene: -
J gene: TRBJ2-7
CDR3 DNA: TGCGCCAGCAGCCTCCAGGGAAACGAGCAGTACTTC
CDR3 protein: CASSLQGNEQYF

clone size: -
V gene: TRBV29-1
D gene: -
J gene: TRBJ1-1
CDR3 DNA: TGCAGCGTCGTGGGGTCCGGGGGGGCTGAAGCTTTCTTT
CDR3 protein: CSVVGSGGAEAFF

clone size: -
V gene: TRBV19
D gene: TRBD1
J gene: TRBJ1-2
CDR3 DNA: TGTGCCAGTAGTATAAGGACAGGGGGCTATGGCTACACCTTC
CDR3 protein: CASSIRTGGYGYTF

clone size: -
V gene: TRBV4-1
D gene: TRBD2
J gene: TRBJ2-5
CDR3 DNA: TGCGCCAGCAGCCAAGATCGAACTAGCGACCAAGAGACCCAGTACTTC
CDR3 protein: CASSQDRTSDQETQYF

clone size: once
V gene: TRBV27
D gene: TRBD2
J gene: TRBJ2-7
CDR3 DNA: TGTGCCAGCCGTAGCGGGGGAACCTACGAGCAGTACTTC
CDR3 protein: CASRSGGTYEQYF

clone size: once
V gene: TRBV6-1
D gene: -
J gene: TRBJ1-5
CDR3 DNA: TGTGCCAGCAGGCTGACAGGCAATCAGCCCCAGCATTTT
CDR3 protein: CASRLTGNQPQHF

clone size: -
V gene: TRBV30
D gene: TRBD1
J gene: TRBJ1-5
CDR3 DNA: TGTGCCTGGAGTGCGACAGGGGTGCCCCAGCATTTT
CDR3 protein: CAWSATGVPQHF

clone size: -
V gene: TRBV5-1
D gene: TRBD2
J gene: TRBJ2-5
CDR3 DNA: TGCGCCAGCAGCTTCGCTAGCGGGAACCAAGAGACCCAGTACTTC
CDR3 protein: CASSFASGNQETQYF

clone size: -
V gene: TRBV5-1
D gene: TRBD1
J gene: TRBJ1-4
CDR3 DNA: TGCGCCAGCAGCTTCTCAGGGGGCGATGAAAAACTGTTTTTT
CDR3 protein: CASSFSGGDEKLFF

clone size: once
V gene: TRBV6-6
D gene: TRBD1
J gene: TRBJ1-1
CDR3 DNA: TGTGCCAGCAGTGACGGGACAGCTATGAACACTGAAGCTTTCTTT
CDR3 protein: CASSDGTAMNTEAFF

clone size: -
V gene: TRBV2
D gene: -
J gene: TRBJ1-1
CDR3 DNA: TGTGCCAGCCCCCCGCCCTCGGACTCGGGGGCTTTCTTT
CDR3 protein: CASPPPSDSGAFF

clone size: few
V gene: TRBV7-9
D gene: TRBD2
J gene: TRBJ2-7
CDR3 DNA: TGTGCCAGCAGCCTAGGGGGACTAGCGAACGAGCAGTACTTC
CDR3 protein: CASSLGGLANEQYF

clone size: once
V gene: TRBV7-9
D gene: -
J gene: TRBJ2-3
CDR3 DNA: TGTGCCAGCAGCCTTCCGACTGACACAGATACGCAGTATTTT
CDR3 protein: CASSLPTDTDTQYF

clone size: -
V gene: TRBV7-9
D gene: TRBD1
J gene: TRBJ2-1
CDR3 DNA: TGTGCCAGCAGCCCCGGACAGGGGGGATACAATGAGCAGTTCTTC
CDR3 protein: CASSPGQGGYNEQFF

clone size: -
V gene: TRBV5-4
D gene: TRBD1
J gene: TRBJ2-1
CDR3 DNA: TGTGCCAGCAGCGCAGACAGGGGACCCTACAATGAGCAGTTCTTC
CDR3 protein: CASSADRGPYNEQFF

clone size: -
V gene: TRBV28
D gene: -
J gene: TRBJ2-7
CDR3 DNA: TGTGCCAGCAGAACCTACGACGGGACTCCGGGCGAGCAGTACTTC
CDR3 protein: CASRTYDGTPGEQYF

clone size: -
V gene: TRBV28
D gene: -
J gene: TRBJ1-2
CDR3 DNA: TGTGCCGCAAGGGGCTTCGACGGCTACACCTTC
CDR3 protein: CAARGFDGYTF

clone size: once
V gene: TRBV5-1
D gene: -
J gene: TRBJ1-4
CDR3 DNA: TGCGCCAGCAGCCTGGGAGGTCAGGGCCATGAAAAACTGTTTTTT
CDR3 protein: CASSLGGQGHEKLFF

clone size: -
V gene: TRBV19
D gene: TRBD2
J gene: TRBJ2-7
CDR3 DNA: TGTGCCAGTAGTTCACTAGCGGGAGCTGGCTACGAGCAGTACTTC
CDR3 protein: CASSSLAGAGYEQYF

clone size: -
V gene: TRBV29-1
D gene: TRBD2
J gene: TRBJ2-1
CDR3 DNA: TGCAGCGTAGCGGGGACTAGCGTATACAATGAGCAGTTCTTC
CDR3 protein: CSVAGTSVYNEQFF